The 14 T cell receptor beta chains listed next were all sequenced from one sample in a study of cytomegalovirus exposure and HLA in healthy donors. The repertoire was sequenced with immunoSEQ multiplex PCR; TCRdb's copy has only in-frame clones and lacks some. Among about 240,000 clones listed, approximately 83% were seen once. Sequencing input: PBMCs. The receptors shown here come from a woman between 25 and 40 years old in good health and CMV-seropositive.

This clone has only a few counts. The V call is TRBV2, the J call TRBJ2-7; TRBD1 matches at 8 bases. The V segment lost 5 bases and the J segment 6 bases; nucleotides outside the gene matches: 9. Germline assignment: CDR1 SNHLY and CDR2 FYNNEI. The CDR3 is made up of 14 amino acids. CDR3 DNA sequence: TGTGCCAGCAGTCTTCAGGGGGCGCAGGTCGAGCAGTACTTC. Translated: CASSLQGAQVEQYF.

The rearrangement joins TRBV19 to TRBJ2-2; 9 bases fit TRBD2. The CDR3 is 16 residues long. Germline CDR1 LNHDA, CDR2 SQIVND (reference sequence). J lost 7 bases, V lost 1 base, and 7 bases had no gene match. CDR3 DNA: TGTGCCAGTAGTATAGGGGCGGGACTAGCAGACGGGGAGCTGTTTTTT. This codes for CASSIGAGLADGELFF.

The V and J genes are TRBV6-1 and TRBJ2-7; no reliable D call. CDR1 is MNHNS and CDR2 is SASEGT in the germline V gene. This CDR3 is 12 amino acids long. The germline V and J ends were trimmed by 7 bases and 4 bases, with 11 bases remaining between them. CDR3 sequence reads: CASILVPYEQYF. DNA for the CDR3: TGTGCCAGCATCCTAGTACCTTACGAGCAGTACTTC.

The gene calls are TRBV18 and TRBJ2-5, with TRBD2 identical over 10 bases. CDR1 and CDR2 from the germline V gene are KGHSH and LQKENI. The CDR3 loop spans 15 amino acids. J lost 4 bases, V lost 3 bases, and 5 bases had no gene match. CDR3 protein: CASSPPLAGGETQYF. As DNA, the CDR3 is TGTGCCAGCTCACCGCCTTTAGCGGGAGGAGAGACCCAGTACTTC.

V is TRBV27 and J is TRBJ2-7; 8 nucleotides align to TRBD2. The CDR3 runs 17 residues. The junction had 15 bases not matched to a gene; V was cut back by 7 bases and J by 1 base. Germline V CDR1 and CDR2: MNHEY, SMNVEV (reference sequence). The CDR3 region is CASTAFLAGPDSYEQYF. Here the CDR3 DNA reads TGTGCCAGCACCGCCTTTTTAGCGGGACCGGATTCCTACGAGCAGTACTTC.

This chain uses TRBV7-9 with TRBJ2-1; TRBD2 aligns across 11 bases. Germline assignment: CDR1 SEHNR and CDR2 FQNEAQ (reference sequence). With 5 bases clipped from V and 6 bases from J, the junction kept 6 bases outside the gene matches. The CDR3 loop spans 15 amino acids. The CDR3 DNA reads as TGTGCCAGCAGCCCGGGACTAGCGGAGATCAATGAGCAGTTCTTC. It yields the protein CASSPGLAEINEQFF.

CDR3 in amino acids: CASSYSNRGPWGEQFF. The CDR3 nucleotides are TGTGCCAGCAGTTACTCGAACAGGGGCCCCTGGGGTGAGCAGTTCTTC. The gene calls are TRBV6-5 and TRBJ2-1; 7 nucleotides align to TRBD1. The CDR3 loop spans 16 amino acids. The V segment lost 0 bases and the J segment 9 bases; nucleotides outside the gene matches: 11. The germline V gene encodes CDR1 MNHEY and CDR2 SVGAGI.

The genes are TRBV25-1 and TRBJ2-7; tentatively, D is TRBD2 (8 bases). V lost 7 bases and J 3 bases, leaving 13 bases between the germline ends. Germline V gene lookup returns CDR1 MGHDK and CDR2 SYGVNS. The CDR3 has 13 amino acids. In DNA form, the CDR3 reads TGTGCCAGCACCGGGGGGGACAGCTACGAGCAGTACTTC. Translated: CASTGGDSYEQYF.

The table lists this clone with a count of one. The CDR3 region has the DNA TGTGCCAGCAGTTCTTGGACTAGCGGGAGAGAGACCCAGTACTTC. It specifies CASSSWTSGRETQYF. The chain recombines TRBV6-5 with TRBJ2-5; 13 bases are a match to TRBD2. Germline V CDR1 and CDR2: MNHEY, SVGAGI. This CDR3 has 15 amino acids. V lost 4 bases and J lost 4; bases outside the gene matches: 3.

The genes are TRBV29-1 and TRBJ2-1, with 9 bases lining up with TRBD2. The CDR3 is 15 amino acids. Germline CDR1 is SQVTM and CDR2 is ANQGSEA. Trimming took 2 bases from V and 4 from J; bases not matched to a gene: 6. The CDR3 DNA sequence: TGCAGCGTTGAACCCCCGCTAGCGGGGTACAATGAGCAGTTCTTC. Its protein is CSVEPPLAGYNEQFF.

The rearrangement uses TRBV30 and TRBJ2-1, with D perhaps matching TRBD2 (6 bases). V lost 4 bases to trimming and J lost 4 bases, with 11 bases between them. Germline CDR1 GTSNPN, CDR2 SVGIG (reference sequence). This CDR3 has 13 residues. The CDR3 loop is CAWKEGLYNEQFF. CDR3 sequence (DNA): TGTGCCTGGAAGGAGGGCCTTTACAATGAGCAGTTCTTC.

V and J are TRBV30 and TRBJ2-3; D not certain. Trimming shortened V by 4 bases and J by 6 bases, and 8 bases separated the two germline ends. The V gene's germline CDR1 is GTSNPN and CDR2 SVGIG (reference sequence). CDR3 length: 11 residues. CDR3 in amino acids: CAWTKADTQYF. In DNA form, the CDR3 reads TGTGCCTGGACGAAAGCGGATACGCAGTATTTT.

This chain joins TRBV2 and TRBJ2-3; 7 bases are shared with TRBD2. CDR1 is SNHLY, CDR2 FYNNEI, per germline. Trimming at V came to 7 bases and at J to 4 bases, leaving 5 bases not matched to a gene. CDR3 length equals 13 residues. This chain's CDR3 is CASKAGVSDTQYF. The CDR3 DNA reads TGTGCCAGCAAGGCGGGAGTTTCAGATACGCAGTATTTT.

V and J are TRBV27 and TRBJ1-5, with 7 nucleotides matching TRBD1. Germline V CDR1 and CDR2: MNHEY, SMNVEV (reference sequence). Losses at the gene ends were 6 bases for V and 5 bases for J; bases not matched to a gene: 13. This CDR3 has 16 amino acids. The CDR3 protein is CASSSSTGPLDQPQHF. CDR3 bases: TGTGCCAGCAGCTCCTCGACAGGGCCTCTCGATCAGCCCCAGCATTTT.